This T cell receptor (beta chain) originates from a study of blood T cell repertoires in COVID-19. Study-wide background: Sample material is recorded as cDNA or gDNA derived from T cells, B-cell-depleted T cells, or PBMCs.

The method was immunoSEQ multiplex PCR; TCRdb's version includes in-frame clones alone and lacks a portion of them. The sample carries 130,000 or so clones, approximately 80% recorded once. V shed 7 bases and J 0 bases; nucleotides not matched to a gene: 4. The CDR3 has 14 amino acids. Looked up from germline, CDR1 is MNHEY and CDR2 is SVGAGI. V usage is TRBV6-5 and J usage is TRBJ2-5, with TRBD2 matching over 8 bases. The source is a woman aged 55-69 years with acute or convalescent COVID-19. Sequenced material: peripheral blood. The CDR3 DNA reads as TGTGCCAGCATTACGGGGGGGGACCAAGAGACCCAGTACTTC. This sequence encodes CASITGGDQETQYF.